This TCR beta chain was recorded in a study of T cells in tumors after PD-1 blockade. At the level of the study: Patients had no prior checkpoint blockade, systemic immunosuppressants, or anti-cancer therapy within 4 weeks. Some patients also took daily vismodegib 150 mg during anti-PD-1 treatment.

General study results and limits: Blood contained about 38% of the tumor's TCR clonotypes.

Assay used: immunoSEQ multiplex PCR; TCRdb lists only in-frame clones, some missing. The sample carries about 33,000 clones, around 80% recorded once. Genomic DNA template from tumor biopsies or peripheral blood, roughly 616 ng to 6,500 ng input. This clone was detected only once. What it recognizes is unknown. CDR1 is LGHNA and CDR2 is YNFKEQ in the germline V gene. This CDR3 contains 15 residues. Trimming took 3 bases from V and 11 from J; bases not matched to a gene: 13. Sample: PBMCs, taken before anti-PD-1 treatment. The receptor comes from a human donor with basal cell carcinoma. The gene calls are TRBV4-2 and TRBJ1-2, with TRBD1 matching over 9 bases. The CDR3 sequence: CASSHGGGQGEEYTF. The CDR3 DNA sequence: TGTGCCAGCAGCCATGGCGGGGGACAGGGTGAGGAGTACACCTTC.